These 22 T cell receptor beta chains share one sample of origin, sequenced in a study of T cell responses to AZD1222 COVID-19 vaccine. TCRdb's table, derived via immunoSEQ multiplex PCR, lists solely in-frame clones and lacks some. Of some 150,000 clones listed, 90% were seen once; the top ten hold 1.6%. The specimen comprised peripheral blood, sampled on day 0 of AZD1222 vaccination. The receptors come from an adult in good health.

The chain employs TRBV5-1 and TRBJ2-1; possibly TRBD1 for D (5 bases). V lost 0 bases and J 7 bases, leaving 11 bases between the germline ends. CDR3 length: 14 residues. The germline gives CDR1 SGHRS, CDR2 YFSETQ. In nucleotides, the CDR3 is TGCGCCAGCAGCTTGGGGGCAGGGTTGAATGAGCAGTTCTTC. Its translation: CASSLGAGLNEQFF.

The genes are TRBV7-9 and TRBJ2-7; no reliable D call. The CDR3 loop spans 13 amino acids. Germline V CDR1 and CDR2: SEHNR, FQNEAQ (reference sequence). Trimming removed 4 bases from V and 0 bases from J, with 7 bases in between. Written as DNA, the CDR3 is TGTGCCAGCAGCTCACAGAGCTCCTACGAGCAGTACTTC. It yields the protein CASSSQSSYEQYF.

Only a few counts were recorded for this clone. The rearrangement joins TRBV6-5 to TRBJ2-7; D not resolved. V was trimmed by 1 base and J by 6 bases, leaving 13 bases between them. CDR1 and CDR2 from the germline V gene are MNHEY and SVGAGI. The CDR3 contains 14 residues. CDR3 sequence: CASSYYGGAGEQYF. The DNA of the CDR3 is TGTGCCAGCAGTTACTATGGCGGCGCTGGCGAGCAGTACTTC.

This sequence joins TRBV3-1 (or the pseudogene TRBV3-2) and TRBJ1-5, with D uncertain. The V end was cut by 4 bases, the J end by 0 bases, with 7 bases between. The CDR3 covers 14 residues. Germline CDR1 reads LGHDT; CDR2 reads YNNKEL (reference sequence). The CDR3 DNA sequence: TGTGCCAGCAGCCCCGTGGCTAGCAATCAGCCCCAGCATTTT. Amino acid sequence: CASSPVASNQPQHF.

This clone was counted only a few times. The chain joins TRBV6-4 to TRBJ2-1; D possibly matches TRBD1 or TRBD2 (6 bases each). Trimming left V 2 bases short and J 6 bases short, with 11 bases between. CDR1 and CDR2 from the germline V gene are MRHNA and SNTAGT. This CDR3 spans 14 amino acids. In DNA form, the CDR3 reads TGTGCCAGCAGTGACAAGGGGGGTTCCAATGAGCAGTTCTTC. This encodes CASSDKGGSNEQFF.

V usage is TRBV4-2 and J usage is TRBJ2-1; possibly TRBD1 or TRBD2 for D (5 bases each). The ends were cut back, 4 bases at V and 4 bases at J, with 17 bases in the middle. Per the germline V gene, CDR1 is LGHNA and CDR2 is YNFKEQ. The CDR3 runs 16 residues. The CDR3 loop is CASSPPGPSVYNEQFF. CDR3 in DNA: TGTGCCAGCAGCCCGCCGGGACCCTCGGTATACAATGAGCAGTTCTTC.

The chain has TRBV15 and TRBJ1-3; D ambiguous. Trimming removed 5 bases at V and 0 bases at J, with 11 bases between. This CDR3 region has 15 residues. Germline CDR1 reads LNHNV; CDR2 reads YYDKDF (reference sequence). The CDR3 reads CATSGIRHSGNTIYF. The DNA for the CDR3 is TGTGCCACCAGCGGGATCCGTCACTCTGGAAACACCATATATTTT.

The V gene is TRBV7-8, the J gene TRBJ1-2, with D hard to call. The V gene lost 1 base and the J gene lost 4 bases, with 7 bases spanning the gap. The CDR3 extends over 13 amino acids. Germline assignment: CDR1 SGHVS and CDR2 FQNEAQ. The CDR3 nucleotides are TGTGCCAGCAGCTTAGGTGGGTCCTATGGCTACACCTTC. Translating it yields CASSLGGSYGYTF.

This chain uses TRBV5-1 with TRBJ1-1; TRBD1 matches 12 bases. CDR3 length: 18 residues. Germline values: CDR1 SGHRS, CDR2 YFSETQ. V shed 0 bases, J shed 1 base, and the junction held 7 bases outside the gene matches. This CDR3 is CASSLARDRGLENTEAFF. CDR3 coding DNA: TGCGCCAGCAGCTTGGCAAGGGACAGGGGGCTTGAGAACACTGAAGCTTTCTTT.

This clone occurred once. The genes are TRBV5-1 and TRBJ1-1; D uncertain. The CDR3 loop spans 13 amino acids. The V gene's germline CDR1 is SGHRS and CDR2 YFSETQ. Between the trimmed V and J ends, which lost 0 bases and 4 bases, there was a span of 7 bases. In nucleotides, the CDR3 is TGCGCCAGCAGCTTGGTTCGGGGCACTGAAGCTTTCTTT. The encoded protein is CASSLVRGTEAFF.

The gene calls are TRBV6-5 and TRBJ1-2; D is unclear. V dropped 3 bases and J dropped 8 bases, with 22 bases sitting between them. Germline CDR1 and CDR2: MNHEY and SVGAGI. The CDR3 contains 16 residues. CDR3 sequence: CASSYGSAGSLGGYTF. Here the CDR3 DNA reads TGTGCCAGCAGTTATGGTTCGGCGGGTTCCTTAGGGGGCTACACCTTC.

This clone showed up just once. This chain connects TRBV27 to TRBJ2-7; 8 bases fit TRBD2. This CDR3 is built from 20 residues. The germline CDR1 and CDR2 sequences are MNHEY and SMNVEV (reference sequence). V lost 2 bases, J lost 3 bases, and 21 bases stayed unmatched. The CDR3 sequence is CASSLRGWERETRGLYEQYF. The CDR3 DNA is TGTGCCAGCAGTTTAAGAGGGTGGGAGCGGGAGACCAGGGGTCTCTACGAGCAGTACTTC.

This chain uses TRBV7-2 with TRBJ1-3; D is undetermined. The CDR3 totals 14 residues. The V gene's germline CDR1 is SGHTA and CDR2 FQGNSA. V was pared by 5 bases and J by 0 bases, with 8 bases between. CDR3 DNA sequence: TGTGCCAGCAGCCCGCGAATCTCTGGAAACACCATATATTTT. Translation gives CASSPRISGNTIYF.

The chain combines TRBV7-2 with TRBJ1-2, with 10 bases fitting TRBD1. The germline V gene encodes CDR1 SGHTA and CDR2 FQGNSA. This CDR3 is 17 amino acids long. Trimming cost V 0 bases and J 8 bases; bases outside gene matches: 12. The CDR3 here is CASSLALSGTGVGGYTF. The CDR3 region has the DNA TGTGCCAGCAGCTTAGCGCTAAGCGGGACAGGGGTAGGCGGCTACACCTTC.

The table lists this clone with a count of one. The V gene is TRBV11-3, the J gene TRBJ1-1; 8 positions match TRBD1. The CDR3 covers 14 residues. Germline CDR1 is SGHNT and CDR2 is YENEEA. V shed 5 bases, J shed 1 base, and the junction held 3 bases outside the gene matches. As DNA, the CDR3 is TGTGCCAGCAGCCTCGGACAGGGGAACACTGAAGCTTTCTTT. Encoded protein: CASSLGQGNTEAFF.

The chain recombines TRBV19 with TRBJ2-2; D might be TRBD2 (6 bases). The CDR3 covers 16 residues. Germline V gene lookup returns CDR1 LNHDA and CDR2 SQIVND (reference sequence). V lost 8 bases to trimming and J lost 6 bases, with 22 bases between them. The CDR3 region has the DNA TGTGCCAGTTTCCAATCGGGACTTCGAACATCCGGGGAGCTGTTTTTT. Translation gives CASFQSGLRTSGELFF.

The chain uses TRBV29-1 and TRBJ2-2, with D possibly TRBD1 on 5 matching bases. The CDR3 runs 15 residues. The germline CDR1 and CDR2 sequences are SQVTM and ANQGSEA. V lost 7 bases to trimming and J lost 3 bases, with 18 bases between them. The CDR3, as DNA: TGCAGCGCCGAAATCGTCAGGGTGGACACCGGGGAGCTGTTTTTT. This encodes CSAEIVRVDTGELFF.

The rearrangement uses TRBV6-5 and TRBJ2-1; TRBD2 matches at 13 bases. From germline, CDR1 is MNHEY and CDR2 SVGAGI. The CDR3 spans 14 residues. With V trimmed by 6 bases and J by 7 bases, 3 bases remained unmatched. The CDR3 DNA follows: TGTGCCAGCAGGGGACTAGCGGGGTTTAATGAGCAGTTCTTC. Its protein product is CASRGLAGFNEQFF.

This chain connects TRBV27 to TRBJ1-2; D ambiguous. V lost 6 bases to trimming and J lost 8 bases, with 22 bases between them. Germline CDR1 and CDR2: MNHEY and SMNVEV (reference sequence). The CDR3 is 15 amino acids. In DNA, the CDR3 is TGTGCCAGCAGCCCTCGGCAGGCCCAAGGATACGGCTACACCTTC. Translated, it gives CASSPRQAQGYGYTF.

This chain uses TRBV7-9 with TRBJ1-6; D gene ambiguous. Germline lookup yields CDR1 SEHNR and CDR2 FQNEAQ (reference sequence). V was trimmed by 10 bases and J by 10 bases, leaving 5 bases between them. This CDR3 spans 9 amino acids. The CDR3 region is CATTSPLHF. In nucleotides, the CDR3 is TGTGCCACCACATCACCCCTCCACTTT.

The rearrangement links TRBV28 to TRBJ1-5, with D unresolved. V lost 4 bases to trimming and J lost 0 bases, with 13 bases between them. This CDR3 has 16 residues. Germline CDR1 is MDHEN and CDR2 is SYDVKM. The CDR3 DNA sequence: TGTGCCAGCAGTTCGCCCCTGGCGGATAGCAATCAGCCCCAGCATTTT. Translation: CASSSPLADSNQPQHF.

The chain has TRBV3-1 (or the pseudogene TRBV3-2) and TRBJ1-1; 8 nucleotides line up with TRBD1. This CDR3 comprises 20 residues. V lost 0 bases and J lost 13; bases outside the gene matches: 28. Germline CDR1 LGHDT, CDR2 YNNKEL (reference sequence). The CDR3 nucleotides read TGTGCCAGCAGCCAAGATAGTGACTGGGACAGGAACGGGATTCTTCGAGTTGGTTTCTTT. It encodes CASSQDSDWDRNGILRVGFF.